This entry concerns a single TCR beta chain. The data originate from a study of shared clonotypes between healthy human individuals. The V end lost 4 bases, the J end lost 2 bases, and 8 bases lay between the germline ends. The CDR3 spans 13 residues. The V gene's germline CDR1 is SGHNT and CDR2 YYREEE (reference sequence). The protocol was immunoSEQ multiplex PCR, while the TCRdb copy is restricted to in-frame clones and leaves out a portion. The table lists approximately 2,200,000 clones, 90% to 95% of them singletons. Naive CD8 cells comprised CD45RO-negative, CCR7-positively selected cells, excluding terminally differentiated effector memory CD45RA+ cells.

The chain uses TRBV5-4 and TRBJ2-3; D unresolved. This TCR was sampled from a man younger than 30 in good health. Some clones in this sample may be carry-over from other donors' samples. Sequencing was carried out using naive CD8+ T cells from PBMCs. The CDR3 region has the DNA TGTGCCAGCAGCCCCCCCATCACAGATACGCAGTATTTT. The encoded protein is CASSPPITDTQYF. The full variable domain, with the rest looked up from reference TRBV5-4 and TRBJ2-3, is ETGVTQSPTHLIKTRGQQVTLRCSSQSGHNTVSWYQQALGQGPQFIFQYYREEENGRGNFPPRFSGLQFPNYSSELNVNALELDDSALYLCASSPPITDTQYFGPGTRLTVL.